These 30 T cell receptor beta chains were sequenced from one sample in a study of vaccination effects on CD4 cells after COVID-19. Profiled with immunoSEQ multiplex PCR; TCRdb holds only in-frame clones, not every one. The table records 26,000 or so clones, more than 75% of them present only once. Sequencing was preceded by expansion of antigen-specific CD4+ T cells with viral peptide pools in the ViraFEST assay. Subsequent to approximately 11 days of culture, CD4+ T cells were isolated. Confirmation by PCR established that the person had SARS-CoV-2 infection between March and December 2020. These receptors lack a known antigen. Source: CD4+ T cells from PBMCs cultured with HCoV-NL63 spike peptides, taken before COVID-19 vaccination. The receptors derive from a human donor who had a prior SARS-CoV-2 infection.

This sequence joins TRBV4-3 and TRBJ1-6; D is perhaps TRBD1 (5 bases). Germline CDR1 reads LGHNA; CDR2 reads YSLEER. The V gene lost 4 bases and the J gene lost 4 bases, with 11 bases spanning the gap. The CDR3 is made up of 15 amino acids. In DNA, the CDR3 is TGCGCCAGCAGCCGCGGACACGGATATAATTCACCCCTCCACTTT. Its translation: CASSRGHGYNSPLHF.

This chain links TRBV3-1 (or the pseudogene TRBV3-2) with TRBJ1-1; D ambiguous. Per germline, CDR1 LGHDT and CDR2 YNNKEL (reference sequence). CDR3 length equals 13 residues. Trimming shortened V by 3 bases and J by 1 base, and 6 bases separated the two germline ends. The CDR3 is CASSHISNTEAFF. The CDR3 nucleotides read TGTGCCAGCAGCCATATATCGAACACTGAAGCTTTCTTT.

The genes are TRBV11-3 and TRBJ1-1; D is unresolved. The V gene's germline CDR1 is SGHNT and CDR2 YENEEA. The CDR3 contains 17 residues. Trimming removed 2 bases from V and 4 bases from J, with 20 bases in between. The CDR3 sequence is CASSLQGRYSSSTEAFF. The CDR3 coding sequence is TGTGCCAGCAGCTTACAAGGGAGATATAGCTCGAGCACTGAAGCTTTCTTT.

The chain carries TRBV6-2 or TRBV6-3 and TRBJ1-5; tentative D call: TRBD1 (6 bases). The V end was cut by 2 bases, the J end by 6 bases, with 14 bases between. The CDR3 consists of 15 residues. Per the germline V gene, CDR1 is MNHEY and CDR2 is SVGEGT. The CDR3 region has the DNA TGTGCCAGCAGTTACGGCGACAGGAGAAGTCAGCCCCAGCATTTT. It is translated as CASSYGDRRSQPQHF.

In this sample, this clone turned up a few times. J is TRBJ1-2 and V is TRBV19; 7 bases match TRBD1. CDR3 length: 14 amino acids. CDR1 and CDR2 (germline): LNHDA, SQIVND (reference sequence). Losses at the gene ends were 0 bases for V and 6 bases for J; bases not matched to a gene: 4. CDR3 sequence reads: CASSIDLDRHGYTF. CDR3 nucleotides: TGTGCCAGTAGTATAGATCTGGACAGGCATGGCTACACCTTC.

The chain recombines TRBV19 with TRBJ2-3; a weak D match, TRBD2 (7 bases). Germline assignment: CDR1 LNHDA and CDR2 SQIVND (reference sequence). The CDR3 contains 18 residues. The germline V and J ends were trimmed by 2 bases and 3 bases, with 21 bases remaining between them. This CDR3 reads CASSISIHLAGATDTQYF. As DNA, the CDR3 is TGTGCCAGTAGTATAAGCATTCACTTGGCGGGGGCGACAGATACGCAGTATTTT.

The chain couples TRBV24-1 to TRBJ2-1, with 9 positions matching TRBD2. V lost 3 bases to trimming and J lost 8 bases; unmatched junction nucleotides: 10. From germline, CDR1 is KGHDR and CDR2 SFDVKD. The CDR3 covers 16 residues. The DNA for the CDR3 is TGTGCCACCAGTGATGGGGGCGGGAGGGCCTGGGATGAGCAGTTCTTC. It is translated as CATSDGGGRAWDEQFF.

The rearrangement joins TRBV3-1 (or the pseudogene TRBV3-2) to TRBJ2-1; D is unresolved. V shed 2 bases and J shed 6 bases, with 17 bases lying between them. The CDR3 is made up of 16 amino acids. Per germline, CDR1 LGHDT and CDR2 YNNKEL (reference sequence). The CDR3 reads CASSQFLGGRANEQFF. As DNA, the CDR3 is TGTGCCAGCAGCCAATTTTTGGGTGGTCGTGCCAATGAGCAGTTCTTC.

The chain couples TRBV7-2 to TRBJ1-1; D remains unclear. The CDR3 loop spans 13 amino acids. Germline V lookup: CDR1 SGHTA, CDR2 FQGNSA. V was pared by 5 bases and J by 2 bases, with 9 bases between. The CDR3: CASSLTRNTEAFF. CDR3 nucleotides: TGTGCCAGCAGCCTAACAAGAAACACTGAAGCTTTCTTT.

In the case of this clone: The junction shows a germline mismatch at one end, possibly a read error. This sequence joins TRBV7-9 and TRBJ2-5; tentative D call: TRBD2 (5 bases). Germline V lookup: CDR1 SEHNR, CDR2 FQNEAQ (reference sequence). The CDR3 has 12 amino acids. The CDR3 bases are TGTGCCAGCAGCTTAGAAATTTTGGGAGTCAACTTC. Protein: CASSLEILGVNF.

In its sample, this clone is medium-sized. The chain is built from TRBV6-6 and TRBJ1-6; D is perhaps TRBD1 (5 bases). The germline V gene encodes CDR1 MNHNY and CDR2 SVGAGI (reference sequence). The V end lost 2 bases, the J end lost 8 bases, and 13 bases lay between the germline ends. This CDR3 comprises 15 residues. The CDR3 loop reads CASSYVGGGDSPLHF. For the CDR3, the DNA is TGTGCCAGCAGTTACGTGGGGGGAGGAGATTCACCCCTCCACTTT.

This chain joins TRBV9 and TRBJ2-7; D not resolved. Germline CDR1 SGDLS, CDR2 YYNGEE. This CDR3 has 14 residues. Trimming stripped 1 base from V and 0 bases from J, with 8 bases between. The CDR3 loop is CASSVHLNSYEQYF. DNA for the CDR3: TGTGCCAGCAGCGTACATCTTAACTCCTACGAGCAGTACTTC.

J is TRBJ2-2 and V is TRBV25-1, with no clear D. CDR1 and CDR2 (germline): MGHDK, SYGVNS. The CDR3 spans 15 residues. V lost 8 bases, J lost 7 bases, and 20 bases lay in between. CDR3 residues: CASGEAFWVGGELFF. For the CDR3, the DNA is TGTGCCAGCGGCGAGGCGTTTTGGGTCGGCGGGGAGCTGTTTTTT.

The chain uses TRBV15 and TRBJ2-1; D is perhaps TRBD2 (7 bases). V lost 3 bases and J lost 5, with 14 bases in between. Germline loops: CDR1 LNHNV, CDR2 YYDKDF (reference sequence). The CDR3 length is 15 residues. Here the CDR3 DNA reads TGTGCCACCAGCAGCTGGACTAGGGGGGACAATGAGCAGTTCTTC. As protein: CATSSWTRGDNEQFF.

Only a few counts were recorded for this clone. For the CDR3, the DNA is TGTGCCACCGGGCATAGGGGAGCATCATACAATGAGCAGTTCTTC. Encoded protein: CATGHRGASYNEQFF. The chain couples TRBV19 to TRBJ2-1; either TRBD1 or TRBD2 may supply D (5 bases each). Germline CDR1 is LNHDA and CDR2 is SQIVND (reference sequence). The CDR3 has 15 amino acids. The V end was cut by 10 bases, the J end by 4 bases, with 20 bases between.

The chain joins TRBV7-2 to TRBJ2-1; D unclear. Trimming cost V 5 bases and J 15 bases, with 20 bases left between them. CDR3 length: 13 amino acids. Per germline, CDR1 SGHTA and CDR2 FQGNSA. Here the CDR3 DNA reads TGTGCCAGCAGCCCAGGCCCGGATACCCTCTGGTTCTTC. Protein product: CASSPGPDTLWFF.

CDR3 coding DNA: TGTGCCAGCAGCCCCCGAGTCGTGGATGGCCCCACAGATACGCAGTATTTT. It is translated as CASSPRVVDGPTDTQYF. V is TRBV9 and J is TRBJ2-3; D unclear. From germline, CDR1 is SGDLS and CDR2 YYNGEE. The CDR3 covers 17 residues. Trimming removed 4 bases from V and 2 bases from J, with 20 bases in between. Full variable domain (rest looked up from reference TRBV9 and TRBJ2-3): DSGVTQTPKHLITATGQRVTLRCSPRSGDLSVYWYQQSLDQGLQFLIQYYNGEERAKGNILERFSAQQFPDLHSELNLSSLELGDSALYFCASSPRVVDGPTDTQYFGPGTRLTVL.

The chain links TRBV4-3 to TRBJ2-2; D possibly corresponds to TRBD1 (5 bases). Per germline, CDR1 LGHNA and CDR2 YSLEER. V lost 2 bases, J lost 4 bases, and 11 bases lay in between. CDR3 size: 15 residues. CDR3 nucleotide sequence: TGCGCCAGCAGCCAACAGACAGCCGCCACCGGGGAGCTGTTTTTT. Translating it yields CASSQQTAATGELFF.

The CDR3 loop reads CASSQDLDSPLHF. The DNA of the CDR3 is TGTGCCAGCAGCCAAGATTTAGATTCACCCCTCCACTTT. The chain couples TRBV14 to TRBJ1-6; no clear D. This CDR3 spans 13 amino acids. V lost 0 bases and J lost 8, with 5 bases in between. Germline V gene sequence: CDR1 SGHDN, CDR2 FVKESK.

By sample fraction, this clone is medium-sized. This chain joins TRBV11-3 and TRBJ2-1, with 8 nucleotides matching TRBD2. The J segment lost 8 bases and the V segment lost 1 base, leaving 4 bases of the junction unmatched. This CDR3 region has 14 residues. From germline, CDR1 is SGHNT and CDR2 YENEEA. CDR3 region: CASSLAGGHHEQFF. CDR3 DNA sequence: TGTGCCAGCAGCTTAGCGGGGGGGCATCATGAGCAGTTCTTC.

The chain is built from TRBV28 and TRBJ2-3; possibly TRBD1 for D (6 bases). V was clipped by 6 bases and J by 3 bases, with 10 bases between them. The CDR3 has 13 amino acids. Per germline, CDR1 MDHEN and CDR2 SYDVKM. The CDR3 DNA follows: TGTGCCAGCAGACAGACAGGTACAGATACGCAGTATTTT. Encoded protein: CASRQTGTDTQYF.

The genes are TRBV30 and TRBJ1-3, with 8 nucleotides matching TRBD1. This CDR3 region has 13 residues. CDR1 and CDR2 from the germline V gene are GTSNPN and SVGIG (reference sequence). J lost 8 bases, V lost 0 bases, and 3 bases had no gene match. CDR3 loop: CAWSVQGVDTIYF. CDR3 DNA: TGTGCCTGGAGTGTACAGGGGGTTGACACCATATATTTT.

This clone occurred once. This chain uses TRBV30 with TRBJ1-2; D uncertain. CDR3 length: 14 residues. Germline CDR1 and CDR2: GTSNPN and SVGIG (reference sequence). The CDR3 loop reads CVTLAEPPNYGYTF. The CDR3 DNA reads as TGTGTCACTCTTGCTGAACCCCCGAATTATGGCTACACCTTC.

V and J are TRBV5-4 and TRBJ1-2, with 8 bases lining up with TRBD1. Germline V CDR1 and CDR2: SGHNT, YYREEE (reference sequence). With 5 bases clipped from V and 8 bases from J, the junction kept 23 bases outside the gene matches. There are 18 residues in the CDR3. The CDR3 DNA reads as TGTGCCAGCAGTCCGTCAGGGGGCGGCTTAGGGAGCCTGGGCGGCTACACCTTC. Translated: CASSPSGGGLGSLGGYTF.

The chain recombines TRBV6-2 or TRBV6-3 with TRBJ1-1; TRBD1 agrees at 8 bases. Germline-derived CDR1 and CDR2 are MNHEY and SVGEGT. V dropped 4 bases and J dropped 11; count of bases not matched to a gene: 18. The CDR3 has 16 amino acids. CDR3 bases: TGTGCCAGCAGTTCTCCCTCAGGGGGCGATCCCACGCGTGCTTTCTTT. Its protein product is CASSSPSGGDPTRAFF.

The rearrangement joins TRBV2 to TRBJ1-5; 7 bases are shared with TRBD1. V shed 7 bases and J 2 bases; nucleotides not matched to a gene: 5. CDR3 length: 14 residues. From germline, CDR1 is SNHLY and CDR2 FYNNEI. The CDR3 DNA reads TGTGCCAGCAATTCAGGACAGGGCAATCAGCCCCAGCATTTT. Translation gives CASNSGQGNQPQHF. Based on the CDR3 plus reference TRBV2 and TRBJ1-5, the full variable domain is EPEVTQTPSHQVTQMGQEVILRCVPISNHLYFYWYRQILGQKVEFLVSFYNNEISEKSEIFDDQFSVERPDGSNFTLKIRSTKLEDSAMYFCASNSGQGNQPQHFGDGTRLSIL.

V gene TRBV5-1 combines with J gene TRBJ2-3; 7 bases fit TRBD2. This CDR3 has 14 residues. Germline V CDR1 and CDR2: SGHRS, YFSETQ. The V gene end was trimmed by 2 bases and the J gene end by 5 bases; junction bases not matched to a gene: 5. CDR3 nucleotide sequence: TGCGCCAGCAGCTTCGGACTAGTGATAGATACGCAGTATTTT. Translated: CASSFGLVIDTQYF.

V usage is TRBV10-3 and J usage is TRBJ2-1; D ambiguous. This CDR3 has 15 amino acids. Germline CDR1 ENHRY, CDR2 SYGVKD. The V and J ends lost 0 bases and 4 bases respectively, with 10 bases between them. CDR3 in DNA: TGTGCCATCAGTGAGTCGGGTCTCGAATACAATGAGCAGTTCTTC. This translates into CAISESGLEYNEQFF.

Here the CDR3 reads CASSVGIQETQYF. DNA for the CDR3: TGTGCCAGCTCCGTGGGTATCCAAGAGACCCAGTACTTC. The V call is TRBV7-2, the J call TRBJ2-5; D is unresolved. V lost 8 bases, J lost 1 base, and 11 bases lay in between. CDR1 is SGHTA and CDR2 is FQGNSA in the germline V gene. The CDR3 covers 13 residues.

This chain links TRBV11-3 with TRBJ2-1; 8 positions match TRBD2. Trimming at V came to 11 bases and at J to 5 bases, leaving 14 bases not matched to a gene. This CDR3 comprises 15 residues. Germline-derived CDR1 and CDR2 are SGHNT and YENEEA. CDR3 coding DNA: TGTGCCCGCACATTCGGGACTAGTAACCACAATGAGCAGTTCTTC. Translating gives CARTFGTSNHNEQFF. Full variable domain (rest looked up from reference TRBV11-3 and TRBJ2-1): EAGVVQSPRYKIIEKKQPVAFWCNPISGHNTLYWYLQNLGQGPELLIRYENEEAVDDSQLPKDRFSAERLKGVDSTLKIQPAELGDSAVYLCARTFGTSNHNEQFFGPGTRLTVL.